These 16 T cell receptor beta chains were sequenced from one sample in a study of CD8+ T cells in alopecia areata. RNA, once extracted, was reverse transcribed into cDNA for use as the sequencing template. Measured with immunoSEQ multiplex PCR; TCRdb has only the in-frame clones, and not every one. The table has 190,000 or so clones, about 60% seen once. Specified treatment: oral pan-JAK inhibitor, 5-10 mg twice daily. The specimen was CD8+ T cells sorted from blood, collected at week 24, from a patient treated with tofacitinib. The receptor set was obtained from a human donor with alopecia areata.

The rearrangement links TRBV9 to TRBJ1-6; D is uncertain. Trimming shortened V by 0 bases and J by 11 bases, and 12 bases separated the two germline ends. This CDR3 has 14 amino acids. The germline V gene encodes CDR1 SGDLS and CDR2 YYNGEE. Written as DNA, the CDR3 is TGTGCCAGCAGCGTAGGTCTCCTCGTGGCACCCCTCCACTTT. Translated, it gives CASSVGLLVAPLHF.

A few counts support this clone. This chain links TRBV5-1 with TRBJ2-1; TRBD1 matches at 7 bases. Per germline, CDR1 SGHRS and CDR2 YFSETQ. Trimming cost V 4 bases and J 7 bases; bases outside gene matches: 5. There are 13 residues in the CDR3. The CDR3 nucleotides are TGCGCCAGCAGCAAGGGGGCAGGGAATGAGCAGTTCTTC. It codes for CASSKGAGNEQFF.

Written as DNA, the CDR3 is TGTGCCAGCAGAGCCTCGGGACAGACCACCTACGAGCAGTACTTC. This gives the protein CASRASGQTTYEQYF. The chain uses TRBV27 and TRBJ2-7, with 7 nucleotides matching TRBD1. CDR1 MNHEY and CDR2 SMNVEV come from the germline V gene (reference sequence). Germline trimming cut 6 bases from V and 2 bases from J; bases unmatched to any gene: 10. The CDR3 contains 15 residues.

This clone was observed a handful of times. This chain uses TRBV19 with TRBJ2-6; D is perhaps TRBD2 (5 bases). CDR1 and CDR2 (germline): LNHDA, SQIVND (reference sequence). The CDR3 runs 15 residues. Trimming stripped 3 bases from V and 1 base from J, with 7 bases between. The CDR3: CASSIRGSGANVLTF. DNA for the CDR3: TGTGCCAGTAGTATCCGGGGATCTGGGGCCAACGTCCTGACTTTC. The full variable domain, its missing parts supplied by reference TRBV19 and TRBJ2-6, is DGGITQSPKYLFRKEGQNVTLSCEQNLNHDAMYWYRQDPGQGLRLIYYSQIVNDFQKGDIAEGYSVSREKKESFPLTVTSAQKNPTAFYLCASSIRGSGANVLTFGAGSRLTVL.

The CDR3 nucleotides are TGTGCCAGCAGCTTGGGTGCGAACACCGGGGAGCTGTTTTTT. It codes for CASSLGANTGELFF. The rearrangement uses TRBV7-6 and TRBJ2-2; D unresolved. The germline gives CDR1 SGHVS, CDR2 FNYEAQ. V lost 3 bases and J 0 bases, leaving 5 bases between the germline ends. This CDR3 spans 14 amino acids.

This clone has only a few counts. The chain couples TRBV13 to TRBJ2-7; 10 positions agree with TRBD1. This CDR3 spans 15 amino acids. Germline CDR1 reads PRHDT; CDR2 reads FYEKMQ (reference sequence). Losses at the gene ends were 5 bases for V and 2 bases for J; bases not matched to a gene: 6. CDR3 region: CASSRPGQGTYEQYF. The CDR3 coding sequence is TGTGCCAGCAGCCGACCGGGACAGGGGACCTACGAGCAGTACTTC.

The CDR3 spells CASSLAGTSGNTIYF. Written as DNA, the CDR3 is TGCGCCAGCAGCTTGGCCGGCACCTCTGGAAACACCATATATTTT. The rearrangement links TRBV5-1 to TRBJ1-3; D is uncertain. Trimming shortened V by 0 bases and J by 0 bases, and 7 bases separated the two germline ends. Germline CDR1 and CDR2: SGHRS and YFSETQ. The CDR3 length is 15 residues.

This clone was detected only a few times. The chain combines TRBV10-3 with TRBJ1-5; 7 positions agree with TRBD1. Germline trimming cut 9 bases from V and 7 bases from J; bases unmatched to any gene: 6. Germline loops: CDR1 ENHRY, CDR2 SYGVKD. The CDR3 is 12 amino acids. The CDR3 nucleotides read TGTGCCATATACAGGGGTTTCCAGCCCCAGCATTTT. Its translation is CAIYRGFQPQHF.

This chain connects TRBV29-1 to TRBJ1-4; D call uncertain. The CDR3 spans 13 residues. Germline V gene lookup returns CDR1 SQVTM and CDR2 ANQGSEA. V lost 7 bases and J lost 8, with 17 bases in between. CDR3 loop: CSAWKARDEKLFF. The CDR3 DNA is TGCAGCGCGTGGAAAGCCAGAGACGAAAAACTGTTTTTT.

The sample holds a few counts of this clone. The V and J genes are TRBV2 and TRBJ2-3, with D perhaps matching TRBD1 (5 bases). Germline V lookup: CDR1 SNHLY, CDR2 FYNNEI. CDR3 size: 15 residues. With 2 bases removed from V and 7 bases from J, the gap between germline ends came to 16 bases. The DNA of the CDR3 is TGTGCCAGCAGTGAATGGGAACAGGCGGCGAATACGCAGTATTTT. It encodes CASSEWEQAANTQYF.

This chain joins TRBV6-1 and TRBJ2-7, with D possibly TRBD1 on 6 matching bases. Germline values: CDR1 MNHNS, CDR2 SASEGT. This CDR3 region has 11 residues. V was pared by 8 bases and J by 7 bases, with 12 bases between. The CDR3 DNA reads as TGTGCCAGCCCAGGGGTCAGGGAGCAGTACTTC. Its protein is CASPGVREQYF.

About this clone: A far larger clone is one base from this, pointing to a likely read error. J is TRBJ2-7 and V is TRBV25-1; no firm D call. This CDR3 region has 10 residues. The V gene lost 3 bases and the J gene lost 3 bases, with 0 bases spanning the gap. CDR1 is MGHDK, CDR2 SYGVNS, per germline. This chain's CDR3 is CASSDYEQYF. The CDR3 coding sequence is TGTGCCAGCAGTGACTACGAGCAGTACTTC.

The table lists this clone with a few counts. This sequence joins TRBV27 and TRBJ1-6; 7 nucleotides line up with TRBD1. V shed 0 bases and J 8 bases; nucleotides not matched to a gene: 4. The CDR3 has 15 residues. Germline CDR1 and CDR2: MNHEY and SMNVEV (reference sequence). The CDR3 protein is CASSLSTGTDSPLHF. CDR3 DNA sequence: TGTGCCAGCAGTTTATCGACGGGGACAGATTCACCCCTCCACTTT.

In its sample, this clone was seen a few times. This chain connects TRBV7-2 to TRBJ2-2; a weak D match, TRBD1 (5 bases). V lost 2 bases and J lost 5, with 6 bases in between. CDR1 is SGHTA and CDR2 is FQGNSA in the germline V gene. The length of the CDR3 is 13 residues. The CDR3 region is CASSLKGTGELFF. CDR3 sequence (DNA): TGTGCCAGCAGCTTAAAGGGGACCGGGGAGCTGTTTTTT.

The CDR3 here is CASSLSLAGGEDTQYF. The CDR3 DNA is TGTGCCAGCAGCTTAAGTTTGGCGGGGGGGGAAGATACGCAGTATTTT. The chain links TRBV11-2 to TRBJ2-3; TRBD2 matches at 9 bases. Germline values: CDR1 SGHAT, CDR2 FQNNGV. CDR3 length: 16 residues. Germline trimming cut 2 bases from V and 5 bases from J; bases unmatched to any gene: 8.

The chain carries TRBV27 and TRBJ2-7; no definite D call. Germline V gene lookup returns CDR1 MNHEY and CDR2 SMNVEV (reference sequence). This CDR3 contains 14 residues. V was trimmed by 5 bases and J by 3 bases, leaving 14 bases between them. The DNA for the CDR3 is TGTGCCAGCAGTCCCTCCCTTCAGAGCTACGAGCAGTACTTC. Translation gives CASSPSLQSYEQYF.